Presented here are 27 T cell receptor beta chains from one specimen sequenced in a study of cytomegalovirus exposure and HLA in healthy donors. Here immunoSEQ multiplex PCR was the method, and the copy in TCRdb shows in-frame clones only, minus some. The data contain about 150,000 clones, approximately 94% of them singletons. The material sequenced was PBMCs. Receptors originate from a man younger than 35 in good health and CMV-seropositive.

The genes are TRBV28 and TRBJ2-5; TRBD1 matches at 9 bases. Germline V gives CDR1 MDHEN, CDR2 SYDVKM. Trimming at V came to 3 bases and at J to 5 bases, leaving 4 bases not matched to a gene. The length of the CDR3 is 14 residues. In DNA form, the CDR3 reads TGTGCCAGCAGTTTGACAGGGGGGATGGAGACCCAGTACTTC. Amino acids: CASSLTGGMETQYF. The full variable domain, its missing parts supplied by reference TRBV28 and TRBJ2-5, is DVKVTQSSRYLVKRTGEKVFLECVQDMDHENMFWYRQDPGLGLRLIYFSYDVKMKEKGDIPEGYSVSREKKERFSLILESASTNQTSMYLCASSLTGGMETQYFGPGTRLLVL.

The chain couples TRBV28 to TRBJ2-7; the D gene is possibly TRBD1 (6 bases). Deletions cut 6 bases from V and 11 bases from J, with 26 bases between. The CDR3 runs to 15 residues. Per germline, CDR1 MDHEN and CDR2 SYDVKM. In DNA form, the CDR3 reads TGTGCCAGCAGCACATCAGGGGCTCAGTGGCCCTCGAAGTACTTC. As protein: CASSTSGAQWPSKYF.

V gene TRBV6-5 combines with J gene TRBJ2-7, with 11 nucleotides matching TRBD2. The V segment lost 6 bases and the J segment 6 bases; nucleotides outside the gene matches: 4. Germline V gene data show CDR1 as MNHEY and CDR2 as SVGAGI. This CDR3 is 13 amino acids long. CDR3 in DNA: TGTGCCAGCAGGAAGACTAGCGGGATCGAGCAGTACTTC. Protein product: CASRKTSGIEQYF.

Points on this clone: This CDR3 is also generated by other DNA sequences in the sample. The rearrangement joins TRBV28 to TRBJ1-3; D may be TRBD1 (6 bases). The CDR3 is 14 residues long. Per the germline V gene, CDR1 is MDHEN and CDR2 is SYDVKM. Trimming removed 3 bases from V and 0 bases from J, with 6 bases in between. The chain's CDR3 is CASSLGASGNTIYF. DNA for the CDR3: TGTGCCAGCAGTTTGGGGGCCTCTGGAAACACCATATATTTT.

The gene calls are TRBV18 and TRBJ2-2, with D hard to call. With 3 bases removed from V and 4 bases from J, the gap between germline ends came to 9 bases. CDR1 and CDR2 (germline): KGHSH, LQKENI. The CDR3 totals 14 residues. As DNA, the CDR3 is TGTGCCAGCTCACCCCTACGCGGCACCGGGGAGCTGTTTTTT. Translating gives CASSPLRGTGELFF.

This clone was seen only once. This sequence joins TRBV13 and TRBJ2-5; no firm D call. The germline V and J ends were trimmed by 1 base and 5 bases, with 14 bases remaining between them. CDR1 is PRHDT and CDR2 is FYEKMQ in the germline V gene (reference sequence). The CDR3 sequence is 15 residues long. The chain's CDR3 is CASSLALSRSETQYF. For the CDR3, the DNA is TGTGCCAGCAGCTTAGCCCTTTCGCGGTCGGAGACCCAGTACTTC. The full variable domain, its missing parts supplied by reference TRBV13 and TRBJ2-5, is AAGVIQSPRHLIKEKRETATLKCYPIPRHDTVYWYQQGPGQDPQFLISFYEKMQSDKGSIPDRFSAQQFSDYHSELNMSSLELGDSALYFCASSLALSRSETQYFGPGTRLLVL.

The chain recombines TRBV5-1 with TRBJ1-1; 8 nucleotides line up with TRBD1. CDR3 length equals 15 residues. V trimming: 4 bases; J trimming: 1 base; junction bases outside the gene matches: 6. CDR1 is SGHRS and CDR2 is YFSETQ in the germline V gene. CDR3 protein: CASSHGDRRNTEAFF. In nucleotides, the CDR3 is TGCGCCAGCAGCCATGGGGACAGGCGGAACACTGAAGCTTTCTTT.

The chain couples TRBV28 to TRBJ2-7; TRBD1 matches at 7 bases. The CDR3 runs 14 residues. Germline CDR1 and CDR2: MDHEN and SYDVKM. Losses at the gene ends were 5 bases for V and 2 bases for J; bases not matched to a gene: 6. Here the CDR3 reads CASSRKGTAYEQYF. Written as DNA, the CDR3 is TGTGCCAGCAGTAGGAAGGGGACAGCCTACGAGCAGTACTTC.

The gene calls are TRBV7-2 and TRBJ2-5, with D maybe TRBD2 (5 bases). There are 14 residues in the CDR3. CDR1 and CDR2 from the germline V gene are SGHTA and FQGNSA. V lost 4 bases to trimming and J lost 4 bases, with 13 bases between them. CDR3 in DNA: TGTGCCAGCAGCTCCGTCATCGCGGGAGAGACCCAGTACTTC. Translating it yields CASSSVIAGETQYF.

The chain is built from TRBV2 and TRBJ1-5; TRBD1 matches at 10 bases. Trimming removed 4 bases from V and 4 bases from J; junction bases left unmatched: 10. The germline gives CDR1 SNHLY, CDR2 FYNNEI. This CDR3 has 17 amino acids. The CDR3 nucleotides are TGTGCCAGCAGTGTAGGGACAGGGGAATCCGTAAATCAGCCCCAGCATTTT. It encodes CASSVGTGESVNQPQHF.

The CDR3 DNA reads as TGTGCCAGTAGTATAGGAGGAGGTGTTACCGGGGAGCTGTTTTTT. Translated, it gives CASSIGGGVTGELFF. This rearrangement joins TRBV19 to TRBJ2-2; D perhaps matches TRBD2 (5 bases). The V gene lost 1 base and the J gene lost 5 bases, with 11 bases spanning the gap. Germline V CDR1 and CDR2: LNHDA, SQIVND (reference sequence). CDR3 length: 15 residues.

The V call is TRBV7-2, the J call TRBJ1-1, with 7 nucleotides matching TRBD1. Germline CDR1 is SGHTA and CDR2 is FQGNSA. Unmatched junction bases numbered 1, after V lost 4 bases and J lost 5 bases. The CDR3 consists of 12 residues. The CDR3 is CASSYRGTEAFF. CDR3 DNA sequence: TGTGCCAGCAGCTACAGGGGAACTGAAGCTTTCTTT.

V is TRBV6-1 and J is TRBJ2-1, with 8 bases matching TRBD1. This CDR3 is built from 15 residues. V lost 6 bases, J lost 4 bases, and 8 bases stayed unmatched. Germline-derived CDR1 and CDR2 are MNHNS and SASEGT. The CDR3 is CASSTGTGYYNEQFF. CDR3 sequence (DNA): TGTGCCAGCAGCACCGGGACAGGATATTACAATGAGCAGTTCTTC.

The chain links TRBV10-3 to TRBJ2-4, with TRBD1 matching over 7 bases. V was clipped by 4 bases and J by 3 bases; unmatched bases: 9. The germline V gene encodes CDR1 ENHRY and CDR2 SYGVKD. This CDR3 region has 16 residues. CDR3 DNA: TGTGCCATCAGTGCAGACAGGGAAGGAGACAAAAACATTCAGTACTTC. It specifies CAISADREGDKNIQYF.

This clone was seen only once. The genes are TRBV4-1 and TRBJ1-4; D uncertain. Deletions cut 2 bases from V and 4 bases from J, with 11 bases between. Germline loops: CDR1 MGHRA, CDR2 YSYEKL. The CDR3 extends over 15 amino acids. This CDR3 reads CASSQSGRSNEKLFF. The DNA of the CDR3 is TGCGCCAGCAGCCAAAGCGGACGGAGTAATGAAAAACTGTTTTTT.

This chain links TRBV11-2 with TRBJ2-2; D gene ambiguous. In germline, CDR1 is SGHAT, CDR2 FQNNGV. Deletions cut 0 bases from V and 1 base from J, with 6 bases between. The CDR3 length is 15 residues. CDR3 nucleotide sequence: TGTGCCAGCAGCTTAGATGTCCTGAACACCGGGGAGCTGTTTTTT. Encoded protein: CASSLDVLNTGELFF. The variable domain in full, with the rest retrieved from reference TRBV11-2 and TRBJ2-2, is EAGVAQSPRYKIIEKRQSVAFWCNPISGHATLYWYQQILGQGPKLLIQFQNNGVVDDSQLPKDRFSAERLKGVDSTLKIQPAKLEDSAVYLCASSLDVLNTGELFFGEGSRLTVL.

The rearrangement uses TRBV6-5 and TRBJ1-2, with 9 bases aligning to TRBD1. J lost 9 bases, V lost 6 bases, and 11 bases had no gene match. The CDR3 spans 14 residues. CDR1 is MNHEY, CDR2 SVGAGI, per germline. The CDR3, as DNA: TGTGCCAGCAGCCCAGGTGGGACAGGGTTGAGCTACACCTTC. This translates into CASSPGGTGLSYTF.

This clone was detected once. The chain couples TRBV5-4 to TRBJ2-1; D not certain. V was shortened by 0 bases and J by 14 bases, with 12 bases between the two germline ends. This CDR3 is 12 amino acids long. The germline gives CDR1 SGHNT, CDR2 YYREEE (reference sequence). CDR3 sequence (DNA): TGTGCCAGCAGCTTGGCGAACTCCGTAGAGTTCTTC. It codes for CASSLANSVEFF.

The rearrangement joins TRBV5-4 to TRBJ2-3, with 10 bases that match TRBD2. CDR3 length equals 15 residues. Trimming removed 4 bases from V and 4 bases from J; junction bases left unmatched: 6. Germline CDR1 SGHNT, CDR2 YYREEE (reference sequence). CDR3 sequence reads: CASSANLAGADTQYF. The CDR3 DNA reads as TGTGCCAGCAGCGCAAATCTAGCGGGAGCAGATACGCAGTATTTT.

The chain has TRBV21-1 and TRBJ1-1; the D call of TRBD1 is as the table states it, not checked on the DNA. TRBV21-1 is classified as a pseudogene. The CDR3 runs 18 residues. The CDR3 nucleotides read TGTGCCAGCAGCCTATGCGGACAGGGACGAGGAGTCGACACTGAAGCTTTCTTT. Its translation: CASSLCGQGRGVDTEAFF.

The gene calls are TRBV6-1 and TRBJ2-7; the match to TRBD2 covers 12 bases. The CDR3 totals 15 residues. V was pared by 4 bases and J by 7 bases, with 8 bases of the junction left unmatched. Germline values: CDR1 MNHNS, CDR2 SASEGT. The CDR3 spells CASSVTSGSVFEQYF. The CDR3 bases are TGTGCCAGCAGTGTGACTAGCGGGAGCGTTTTTGAGCAGTACTTC.

The chain recombines TRBV27 with TRBJ1-2, with D maybe TRBD1 (5 bases). CDR3 length equals 14 residues. Germline V gives CDR1 MNHEY, CDR2 SMNVEV (reference sequence). The germline V and J ends were trimmed by 2 bases and 2 bases, with 9 bases remaining between them. The CDR3 spells CASSLQGGNYGYTF. The CDR3 region has the DNA TGTGCCAGCAGTTTACAGGGTGGGAACTATGGCTACACCTTC.

The chain carries TRBV18 and TRBJ2-3; 14 nucleotides line up with TRBD2. Germline-derived CDR1 and CDR2 are KGHSH and LQKENI. V shed 3 bases and J 3 bases; nucleotides not matched to a gene: 8. This CDR3 region has 18 residues. The CDR3 loop reads CASSPRGLAGGRTDTQYF. The CDR3 coding sequence is TGTGCCAGCTCACCGCGAGGACTAGCGGGAGGAAGGACAGATACGCAGTATTTT.

This clone was detected once. The J gene is TRBJ2-1, the V gene TRBV5-4; D might be TRBD2 (6 bases). The CDR3 is 15 amino acids. V dropped 3 bases and J dropped 6 bases, with 16 bases sitting between them. Germline V gives CDR1 SGHNT, CDR2 YYREEE (reference sequence). CDR3 in amino acids: CASSWTNTGVNEQFF. As DNA, the CDR3 is TGTGCCAGCAGCTGGACTAATACAGGAGTCAATGAGCAGTTCTTC.

The genes are TRBV2 and TRBJ2-7; 15 bases match TRBD2. CDR3 length equals 16 residues. Per the germline V gene, CDR1 is SNHLY and CDR2 is FYNNEI. J gave up 4 bases and V 6 bases, and 7 bases lay outside the gene matches. Written as DNA, the CDR3 is TGTGCCAGCAGATATCCCGGGACTAGCGGGAGGTACGAGCAGTACTTC. Its protein product is CASRYPGTSGRYEQYF.

The rearrangement uses TRBV5-6 and TRBJ1-1; TRBD1 is a possible D gene (6 bases). This CDR3 spans 11 amino acids. Looked up from germline, CDR1 is SGHDT and CDR2 is YYEEEE. Deletions cut 2 bases from V and 9 bases from J, with 8 bases between. CDR3 sequence (DNA): TGTGCCAGCAGCTTAAGGGGGAAAGCTTTCTTT. Protein sequence: CASSLRGKAFF.

The rearrangement uses TRBV7-9 and TRBJ2-7; D is possibly TRBD2 (5 bases). Germline CDR1 SEHNR, CDR2 FQNEAQ (reference sequence). The V end was cut by 0 bases, the J end by 9 bases, with 9 bases between. The CDR3 runs to 12 residues. This CDR3 reads CASSLAEGGQYF. The CDR3 nucleotides are TGTGCCAGCAGCTTAGCGGAAGGAGGGCAGTACTTC.